What follows is one TCR beta chain and its context. Its antigen is not known. All the patients suffered relapse after autologous stem cell transplantation, and brentuximab vedotin exposure differed. The V and J ends lost 3 bases and 1 base, in that order; junction bases with no gene match: 12. CDR3 length: 18 residues. CDR1 is MDHEN, CDR2 SYDVKM, per germline. Data came from immunoSEQ multiplex PCR; TCRdb stores just in-frame clones and leaves some out. The sample consists of 25,000 to 35,000 clones, under 70% of them appearing once. This sample is drawn from a study of PD-1 blockade in classical Hodgkin lymphoma. The study, taken as a whole, reports: Diminished baseline TCR diversity has been reported in newly diagnosed patients relative to healthy donors.

The TCR was taken from a human donor with classical Hodgkin lymphoma. The chain has TRBV28 and TRBJ2-1, with 7 bases fitting TRBD2. This material consisted of peripheral blood mononuclear cells (PBMCs), taken before the second cycle of nivolumab. The CDR3 DNA reads TGTGCCAGCAGTTTGTCCAGCGGGGCCCCGAGATCCTACAATGAGCAGTTCTTC. Translating gives CASSLSSGAPRSYNEQFF.